The T cell receptor beta chain described here comes from a study of blood T cells in healthy people across ages. General study results and limits: Age brought a roughly linear fall in TCR beta diversity measured per million T cells.

Germline-derived CDR1 and CDR2 are ENHRY and SYGVKD. Trimming removed 2 bases from V and 2 bases from J, with 16 bases in between. The CDR3 runs to 17 residues. For the second PCR, which ran for 7 to 11 cycles, a sample-barcoded 5' primer and a J-beta primer mix were used. TCRdb re-called the 5' RACE reads through MiXCR, storing one row per CDR3 protein. The sample shows 950,000 to 1,200,000 distinct CDR3 sequences, 35% to 45% of them seen only once. In its sample, this clonotype was seen a few times. Its antigen is unknown. Isolation per sample recovered at least 6 million PBMCs. The sample consisted of blood. The clonotype was recovered from a man younger than 30 in good health. The chain links TRBV10-3 to TRBJ2-1, with D possibly being TRBD2 (5 bases). CDR3: CAISEGRVLFPYNEQFF. The CDR3 bases are TGTGCCATCAGTGAGGGGCGGGTCCTCTTCCCCTACAATGAGCAGTTCTTC.